The 10 T cell receptor beta chains below were found in one sample sequenced in a study of T cell clonality in common variable immunodeficiency. No antigen has been assigned to these receptors. Overall study findings and caveats: Common variable immunodeficiency TCR beta sequences reportedly had fewer deletions and N-nucleotide insertions.

Only in-frame clones appear in the TCRdb table, and some are missing; sequencing was by immunoSEQ multiplex PCR. The sample was found to contain about 17,000 clones, and every one recurs. Sequencing was done on a sample of peripheral blood mononuclear cells. All receptors derive from a human donor with common variable immunodeficiency.

This clone was observed at least ten times. The CDR3 end falls 3 residues outside the read, so it is completed with the germline J gene. This sequence joins TRBV18 and TRBJ2-5; D remains ambiguous. The V gene lost 6 bases and the J gene lost 5 bases, with 13 bases spanning the gap. Germline values: CDR1 KGHSH, CDR2 LQKENI. The CDR3 is 13 residues long. The CDR3 region is CASSRGTEETQYF. The sequenced CDR3 bases are TGTGCCAGCTCGCGCGGTACGGAGGAGACC. The full variable domain, rest sourced from reference TRBV18 and TRBJ2-5, is NAGVMQNPRHLVRRRGQEARLRCSPMKGHSHVYWYRQLPEEGLKFMVYLQKENIIDESGMPKERFSAEFPKEGPSILRIQQVVRGDSAAYFCASSRGTEETQYFGPGTRLLVL.

This clone was picked up many times. Read data end 3 residues before the CDR3 end; the end is taken from the germline J gene. This rearrangement joins TRBV28 to TRBJ2-7; D is possibly TRBD1 (6 bases). CDR1 and CDR2 from the germline V gene are MDHEN and SYDVKM. This CDR3 has 14 residues. Trimming took off 2 bases at V and 2 bases at J, with 10 bases between the two ends. Incomplete CDR3 DNA: TGTGCCAGCAGTTTAGGGGGCGCCGCCTACGAG. As protein: CASSLGGAAYE. The full-length CDR3 reads as CASSLGGAAYEQYF.

As regards this clone: The read terminates 3 residues ahead of where the CDR3 ends, so the germline J gene completes it. The V gene is TRBV7-2, the J gene TRBJ2-2, with 10 bases identical to TRBD1. Germline V gives CDR1 SGHTA, CDR2 FQGNSA. Trimming cost V 5 bases and J 6 bases; bases outside gene matches: 6. The CDR3 spans 15 residues. The sequenced part of the CDR3 DNA is TGTGCCAGCAGCCAGGGGACAGGGGTTCCCGGGGAG. This sequence encodes CASSQGTGVPGE. The whole CDR3 sequence reads CASSQGTGVPGELFF.

This clone has just a few counts. The read falls 3 residues short of the CDR3 end, and the missing part is taken from the germline J gene. This chain joins TRBV20-1 and TRBJ1-2; 7 bases map to TRBD1. Germline V lookup: CDR1 DFQATT, CDR2 SNEGSKA (reference sequence). This CDR3 spans 15 amino acids. The V and J ends lost 6 bases and 2 bases, in that order; junction bases with no gene match: 12. The CDR3 DNA, read in part, is TGCAGTGCCCAGGCGGGCACAGGGGTGAACTATGGC. Translating gives CSAQAGTGVNYG. In full, the CDR3 is CSAQAGTGVNYGYTF.

This clone was observed a few times. The missing CDR3 end, 3 residues past where the read stops, is filled in from the germline J gene. The chain is built from TRBV7-6 and TRBJ1-3, with D hard to call. The ends were cut back, 7 bases at V and 4 bases at J, with 20 bases in the middle. There are 16 residues in the CDR3. The V gene's germline CDR1 is SGHVS and CDR2 FNYEAQ. Here the CDR3 reads CASTENSAGLGNTIYF. The sequenced CDR3 bases are TGTGCCAGCACCGAAAATTCCGCGGGGTTAGGAAACACC.

Only a few counts were recorded for this clone. The observed sequence ends 3 residues before the CDR3 terminus, with the missing tail filled in from the germline J gene. The chain combines TRBV7-9 with TRBJ1-2; D gene unclear. CDR1 is SEHNR, CDR2 FQNEAQ, per germline (reference sequence). The CDR3 runs 14 residues. The CDR3 DNA, read in part, is TGTGCCAGCAGCTTCGAACGGTCCCTCGGGGGC. Translated, it gives CASSFERSLGG. The entire CDR3 sequence reads CASSFERSLGGYTF.

This clone occurred many times. The read stops 3 residues short of the end of the CDR3; the missing end is completed from the germline J gene. The chain uses TRBV19 and TRBJ1-1; D remains ambiguous. This CDR3 region has 15 residues. Trimming shortened V by 6 bases and J by 3 bases, and 17 bases separated the two germline ends. From germline, CDR1 is LNHDA and CDR2 SQIVND (reference sequence). CDR3 sequence reads: CASREGRGWYTEAFF. The CDR3 bases that were read are TGTGCCAGTAGGGAGGGCAGAGGGTGGTACACTGAA.

This clone was seen many times. The read ends 3 residues before the CDR3 terminus; that terminus is restored from the germline J gene. This rearrangement joins TRBV29-1 to TRBJ2-1; perhaps TRBD2 as D (6 bases). V dropped 7 bases and J dropped 0 bases, with 28 bases sitting between them. Germline CDR1 reads SQVTM; CDR2 reads ANQGSEA. The CDR3 runs 19 residues. The covered CDR3 bases are TGCAGCGCAACATCTGGGGCTTATAGGGAGGCTAGCTCCTACAATGAG. It specifies CSATSGAYREASSYNE. The CDR3 in full is CSATSGAYREASSYNEQFF.

This clone occurred a few times. Read data end 3 residues before the CDR3 end; the end is taken from the germline J gene. Other DNA sequences of this sample code for an identical CDR3. The chain has TRBV6-2 or TRBV6-3 and TRBJ2-5; 15 nucleotides match TRBD2. With 2 bases clipped from V and 5 bases from J, the junction kept 6 bases outside the gene matches. The CDR3 has 17 amino acids. CDR1 and CDR2 from the germline V gene are MNHEY and SVGEGT. CDR3 amino acids: CASSYPGLAGGRETQYF. The CDR3 bases that were read are TGTGCCAGCAGTTACCCCGGACTAGCGGGGGGGCGGGAGACC.

In regard to this clone: The CDR3 is cut off 3 residues early in the read; its end comes from the germline J gene. The chain is built from TRBV19 and TRBJ2-3; TRBD2 matches at 9 bases. This CDR3 is 16 amino acids long. V lost 3 bases to trimming and J lost 0 bases; unmatched junction nucleotides: 4. Germline loops: CDR1 LNHDA, CDR2 SQIVND (reference sequence). The sequenced CDR3 bases are TGTGCCAGTAGTATGGTAGCGGGAGATAGCACAGATACG. Translation gives CASSMVAGDSTDT. The full CDR3 reads CASSMVAGDSTDTQYF.